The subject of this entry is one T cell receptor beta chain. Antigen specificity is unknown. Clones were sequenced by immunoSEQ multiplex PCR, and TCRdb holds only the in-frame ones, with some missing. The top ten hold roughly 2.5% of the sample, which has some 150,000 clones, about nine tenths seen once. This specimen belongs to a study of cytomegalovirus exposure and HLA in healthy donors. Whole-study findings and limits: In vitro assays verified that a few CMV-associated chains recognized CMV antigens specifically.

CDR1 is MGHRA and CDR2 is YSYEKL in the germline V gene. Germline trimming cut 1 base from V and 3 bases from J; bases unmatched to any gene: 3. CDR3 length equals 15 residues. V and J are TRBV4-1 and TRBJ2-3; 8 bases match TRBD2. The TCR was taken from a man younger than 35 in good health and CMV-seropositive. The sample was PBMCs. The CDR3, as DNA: TGCGCCAGCAGCCAAGTTAGCGGGGAAACAGATACGCAGTATTTT. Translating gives CASSQVSGETDTQYF.